Listed below are T cell receptor beta chains from one sample, sequenced in a study of beta chain features in type 1 diabetes. The data were produced by immunoSEQ multiplex PCR, yet TCRdb's version contains in-frame clones alone and is incomplete. The sample holds 250,000 to 300,000 clones, approximately 8% seen once. The source material was central memory CD4+ T cells from blood. These receptors were taken from a woman aged 18-30 years in good health. CDR3s include the opening cysteine and the closing phenylalanine or tryptophan. D genes are given only for firm matches. Clone sizes are given selectively: once, few, many, or a class where the clone is expanded.

j_gene: TRBJ1-4
abundance: -
v_gene: TRBV29-1
d_gene: -
CDR3aa: CSVVEVKSTNEKLFF
CDR3nt: TGCAGCGTTGTTGAGGTGAAATCAACTAATGAAAAACTGTTTTTT

j_gene: TRBJ1-5
abundance: many
v_gene: TRBV16
d_gene: -
CDR3aa: CASSQSSTDQPQHF
CDR3nt: TGTGCCAGCAGCCAATCATCGACGGATCAGCCCCAGCATTTT

j_gene: TRBJ1-4
abundance: few
v_gene: TRBV14
d_gene: -
CDR3aa: CASSPLGSTNEKLFF
CDR3nt: TGTGCCAGCAGCCCTTTGGGGAGTACTAATGAAAAACTGTTTTTT

j_gene: TRBJ2-5
abundance: many
v_gene: TRBV14
d_gene: -
CDR3aa: CASSQTVGSRETQYF
CDR3nt: TGTGCCAGCAGCCAAACTGTGGGGAGTCGAGAGACCCAGTACTTC

j_gene: TRBJ2-1
abundance: -
v_gene: TRBV7-3
d_gene: -
CDR3aa: CASSSDGGAAYNEQFF
CDR3nt: TGTGCCAGCAGTTCGGACGGAGGGGCAGCCTACAATGAGCAGTTCTTC

j_gene: TRBJ1-2
abundance: -
v_gene: TRBV29-1
d_gene: -
CDR3aa: CSVDPDGREGYTF
CDR3nt: TGCAGCGTTGATCCTGACGGTCGGGAGGGCTACACCTTC

j_gene: TRBJ2-2
abundance: few
v_gene: TRBV6-5
d_gene: TRBD1
CDR3aa: CASRGTGVTGELFF
CDR3nt: TGTGCCAGCAGGGGGACAGGGGTCACCGGGGAGCTGTTTTTT

j_gene: TRBJ2-5
abundance: few
v_gene: TRBV29-1
d_gene: TRBD2
CDR3aa: CSVPTSGEQTQYF
CDR3nt: TGCAGCGTACCGACTAGCGGGGAGCAGACCCAGTACTTC

j_gene: TRBJ2-1
abundance: many
v_gene: TRBV9
d_gene: -
CDR3aa: CASSPSGASSYNEQFF
CDR3nt: TGTGCCAGCAGCCCCTCAGGGGCCAGCTCCTACAATGAGCAGTTCTTC

j_gene: TRBJ2-7
abundance: few
v_gene: TRBV7-2
d_gene: -
CDR3aa: CASSLEAFHSYEQYF
CDR3nt: TGTGCCAGCAGCTTAGAGGCCTTTCACTCCTACGAGCAGTACTTC

j_gene: TRBJ1-6
abundance: few
v_gene: TRBV5-4
d_gene: TRBD1
CDR3aa: CASSLGTGRNNSPLHF
CDR3nt: TGTGCCAGCAGCTTGGGGACAGGGCGAAATAATTCACCCCTCCACTTT

j_gene: TRBJ1-5
abundance: many
v_gene: TRBV7-9
d_gene: TRBD1
CDR3aa: CASSPWTGINQPQHF
CDR3nt: TGTGCCAGCAGCCCCTGGACAGGGATAAATCAGCCCCAGCATTTT

j_gene: TRBJ2-5
abundance: -
v_gene: TRBV7-6
d_gene: TRBD2
CDR3aa: CASSPYYAGGLYQETQYF
CDR3nt: TGTGCCAGCAGCCCGTATTATGCGGGGGGCCTGTACCAAGAGACCCAGTACTTC

j_gene: TRBJ2-3
abundance: -
v_gene: TRBV7-2
d_gene: -
CDR3aa: CASSFDSSTDTQYF
CDR3nt: TGTGCCAGCAGCTTCGACAGTAGCACAGATACGCAGTATTTT

j_gene: TRBJ2-2
abundance: few
v_gene: TRBV29-1
d_gene: -
CDR3aa: CSVSRSGPGGELFF
CDR3nt: TGCAGCGTTTCCCGATCGGGGCCTGGCGGGGAGCTGTTTTTT

j_gene: TRBJ1-1
abundance: -
v_gene: TRBV19
d_gene: -
CDR3aa: CASNRGGEAFF
CDR3nt: TGTGCCAGTAACCGGGGTGGTGAAGCTTTCTTT

j_gene: TRBJ1-2
abundance: few
v_gene: TRBV27
d_gene: -
CDR3aa: CASSGHLGGYGYTF
CDR3nt: TGTGCCAGCAGTGGCCACTTAGGTGGCTATGGCTACACCTTC

j_gene: TRBJ2-1
abundance: many
v_gene: TRBV18
d_gene: -
CDR3aa: CASSPSWGSSYNEQFF
CDR3nt: TGTGCCAGCTCACCCAGCTGGGGGAGCTCCTACAATGAGCAGTTCTTC

j_gene: TRBJ1-5
abundance: few
v_gene: TRBV27
d_gene: -
CDR3aa: CASKYRGVPNQPQHF
CDR3nt: TGTGCCAGCAAATACCGAGGGGTTCCCAATCAGCCCCAGCATTTT

j_gene: TRBJ1-5
abundance: -
v_gene: TRBV21-1
d_gene: -
CDR3aa: CASRRGGNQPQHF
CDR3nt: TGTGCCAGCAGAAGAGGGGGCAATCAGCCCCAGCATTTT

j_gene: TRBJ2-1
abundance: -
v_gene: TRBV18
d_gene: TRBD1
CDR3aa: CASSPYAPQPGQGNEQFF
CDR3nt: TGTGCCAGCTCACCATATGCGCCCCAGCCGGGACAGGGGAATGAGCAGTTCTTC

j_gene: TRBJ2-5
abundance: -
v_gene: TRBV25-1
d_gene: -
CDR3aa: CASSEYRGDRETQYF
CDR3nt: TGTGCCAGCAGTGAATACAGGGGAGACCGGGAGACCCAGTACTTC

j_gene: TRBJ1-6
abundance: -
v_gene: TRBV4-3
d_gene: TRBD1
CDR3aa: CASSPVAGTGYSPLHF
CDR3nt: TGCGCCAGCAGCCCTGTCGCCGGGACAGGCTATTCACCCCTCCACTTT

j_gene: TRBJ1-2
abundance: many
v_gene: TRBV28
d_gene: -
CDR3aa: CASRGHLIVRSYTF
CDR3nt: TGTGCCAGCAGAGGACACCTCATCGTGAGGAGCTACACCTTC

j_gene: TRBJ1-1
abundance: few
v_gene: TRBV4-3
d_gene: -
CDR3aa: CASSPHGGYTEAFF
CDR3nt: TGCGCCAGCAGCCCGCACGGGGGGTACACTGAAGCTTTCTTT

j_gene: TRBJ1-5
abundance: few
v_gene: TRBV10-3
d_gene: -
CDR3aa: CAISGGNNQPQHF
CDR3nt: TGTGCCATCTCGGGGGGGAACAATCAGCCCCAGCATTTT

j_gene: TRBJ2-5
abundance: few
v_gene: TRBV5-4
d_gene: TRBD1
CDR3aa: CASSFGTGLETQYF
CDR3nt: TGTGCCAGCAGCTTTGGGACAGGGTTGGAGACCCAGTACTTC

j_gene: TRBJ1-1
abundance: -
v_gene: TRBV29-1
d_gene: TRBD1
CDR3aa: CSSDRGEKAFF
CDR3nt: TGCAGCTCCGACAGGGGGGAAAAAGCTTTCTTT

j_gene: TRBJ1-2
abundance: -
v_gene: TRBV7-9
d_gene: -
CDR3aa: CASSQTDRNYGYTF
CDR3nt: TGTGCCAGCAGCCAAACTGACAGGAACTATGGCTACACCTTC

j_gene: TRBJ1-1
abundance: many
v_gene: TRBV7-2
d_gene: -
CDR3aa: CASSLQGILTNTEAFF
CDR3nt: TGTGCCAGCAGCTTACAGGGCATCTTAACCAACACTGAAGCTTTCTTT

j_gene: TRBJ2-2
abundance: few
v_gene: TRBV19
d_gene: -
CDR3aa: CASSSRNTGELFF
CDR3nt: TGTGCCAGTAGTAGTCGGAACACCGGGGAGCTGTTTTTT

j_gene: TRBJ1-2
abundance: few
v_gene: TRBV15
d_gene: TRBD1
CDR3aa: CATSRDLGDRGIGYTF
CDR3nt: TGTGCCACCAGCAGAGATCTCGGGGACAGGGGAATCGGCTACACCTTC

j_gene: TRBJ1-5
abundance: -
v_gene: TRBV27
d_gene: -
CDR3aa: CASSGAGGNQPQHF
CDR3nt: TGTGCCAGCAGTGGGGCGGGGGGAAATCAGCCCCAGCATTTT

j_gene: TRBJ1-1
abundance: -
v_gene: TRBV18
d_gene: -
CDR3aa: CASSPDWNTEAFF
CDR3nt: TGTGCCAGCTCTCCTGATTGGAACACTGAAGCTTTCTTT

j_gene: TRBJ2-2
abundance: few
v_gene: TRBV4-3
d_gene: -
CDR3aa: CASSQGWGELFF
CDR3nt: TGCGCCAGCAGCCAAGGATGGGGGGAGCTGTTTTTT

j_gene: TRBJ1-6
abundance: -
v_gene: TRBV28
d_gene: -
CDR3aa: CASTSSDSPLHF
CDR3nt: TGTGCCAGCACTAGCAGCGATTCACCCCTCCACTTT

j_gene: TRBJ2-2
abundance: few
v_gene: TRBV14
d_gene: -
CDR3aa: CASSQTNTGELFF
CDR3nt: TGTGCCAGCAGCCAAACTAACACCGGGGAGCTGTTTTTT

j_gene: TRBJ1-1
abundance: few
v_gene: TRBV2
d_gene: -
CDR3aa: CASKKERNTEAFF
CDR3nt: TGTGCCAGCAAGAAGGAACGGAACACTGAAGCTTTCTTT

j_gene: TRBJ2-3
abundance: -
v_gene: TRBV6-5
d_gene: -
CDR3aa: CASSPQVDTQYF
CDR3nt: TGTGCCAGCAGCCCTCAGGTAGATACGCAGTATTTT

j_gene: TRBJ2-7
abundance: many
v_gene: TRBV6-5
d_gene: -
CDR3aa: CASSGTGHNLNF
CDR3nt: TGTGCATCATCCGGGACCGGACATAATCTCAACTTC

j_gene: TRBJ2-5
abundance: -
v_gene: TRBV7-6
d_gene: -
CDR3aa: CASSLVLRGETQYF
CDR3nt: TGTGCCAGCAGCTTAGTTCTGCGGGGAGAGACCCAGTACTTC

j_gene: TRBJ2-2
abundance: many
v_gene: TRBV18
d_gene: -
CDR3aa: CASSPRRVSGELFF
CDR3nt: TGTGCCAGCTCACCAAGGAGGGTGAGCGGGGAGCTGTTTTTT

j_gene: TRBJ1-2
abundance: -
v_gene: TRBV4-1
d_gene: -
CDR3aa: CASSQKAWGQNPYGYTF
CDR3nt: TGCGCCAGCAGCCAAAAGGCTTGGGGCCAGAACCCCTATGGCTACACCTTC

j_gene: TRBJ1-5
abundance: -
v_gene: TRBV9
d_gene: -
CDR3aa: CASSVGLTGGEPQHF
CDR3nt: TGTGCCAGCAGCGTAGGGCTAACGGGTGGAGAGCCCCAGCATTTT

j_gene: TRBJ2-7
abundance: few
v_gene: TRBV7-7
d_gene: -
CDR3aa: CASSLDLDRSYEQYF
CDR3nt: TGTGCTAGCAGCTTAGATCTGGACAGATCCTACGAGCAGTACTTC

j_gene: TRBJ1-4
abundance: few
v_gene: TRBV11-3
d_gene: -
CDR3aa: CASSLNTATNEKLFF
CDR3nt: TGTGCCAGCAGCCTAAATACGGCAACTAATGAAAAACTGTTTTTT

j_gene: TRBJ2-5
abundance: few
v_gene: TRBV7-2
d_gene: -
CDR3aa: CASSLGQPQETQYF
CDR3nt: TGTGCCAGCAGCCTTGGACAACCCCAAGAGACCCAGTACTTC

j_gene: TRBJ2-5
abundance: -
v_gene: TRBV7-2
d_gene: -
CDR3aa: CASSFYNQETQYF
CDR3nt: TGTGCCAGCAGCTTTTATAACCAAGAGACCCAGTACTTC

j_gene: TRBJ1-1
abundance: few
v_gene: TRBV7-9
d_gene: TRBD1
CDR3aa: CASSLAGTGKAFF
CDR3nt: TGTGCCAGCAGCTTAGCCGGGACAGGGAAAGCTTTCTTT

j_gene: TRBJ2-1
abundance: -
v_gene: TRBV6-1
d_gene: TRBD2
CDR3aa: CASNRAGGPNEQFF
CDR3nt: TGTGCCAGCAATAGAGCGGGGGGGCCCAATGAGCAGTTCTTC

j_gene: TRBJ2-1
abundance: -
v_gene: TRBV19
d_gene: TRBD2
CDR3aa: CATSQGTSGMRYEQFF
CDR3nt: TGTGCCACTTCCCAAGGGACTAGCGGGATGAGGTATGAGCAGTTCTTC

j_gene: TRBJ1-5
abundance: few
v_gene: TRBV27
d_gene: -
CDR3aa: CASSLYKDSNQPQHF
CDR3nt: TGTGCCAGCAGTTTATACAAGGATAGCAATCAGCCCCAGCATTTT

j_gene: TRBJ1-5
abundance: few
v_gene: TRBV11-3
d_gene: TRBD1
CDR3aa: CASTPTDRVGQPQHF
CDR3nt: TGTGCCAGCACCCCCACAGACAGGGTAGGCCAGCCCCAGCATTTT

j_gene: TRBJ1-6
abundance: few
v_gene: TRBV28
d_gene: TRBD1
CDR3aa: CASSGTQGAAYNSPLHF
CDR3nt: TGTGCCAGCAGTGGAACACAGGGGGCCGCTTATAATTCACCCCTCCACTTT

j_gene: TRBJ1-3
abundance: -
v_gene: TRBV4-1
d_gene: -
CDR3aa: CASSQDRAGYGNTIYF
CDR3nt: TGCGCCAGCAGCCAAGATCGGGCGGGTTATGGAAACACCATATATTTT

j_gene: TRBJ2-1
abundance: -
v_gene: TRBV29-1
d_gene: -
CDR3aa: CSGELGGIYNEQFF
CDR3nt: TGCAGCGGAGAACTTGGCGGGATTTACAATGAGCAGTTCTTC

j_gene: TRBJ2-5
abundance: few
v_gene: TRBV29-1
d_gene: -
CDR3aa: CSVEQQVAETQYF
CDR3nt: TGCAGCGTTGAGCAACAGGTCGCAGAGACCCAGTACTTC

j_gene: TRBJ2-1
abundance: -
v_gene: TRBV6-1
d_gene: -
CDR3aa: CASRPRLSYNEQFF
CDR3nt: TGTGCCAGTAGACCCAGACTCTCCTACAATGAGCAGTTCTTC